The rows below give T cell receptor beta chains drawn from one sample of a study of T cell responses to AZD1222 COVID-19 vaccine. This table comes from immunoSEQ multiplex PCR, and its TCRdb copy is limited to in-frame clones, with some not included. Seen here are 100,000 to 150,000 clones, 90% observed once, and the top ten hold 6.9%. The sequencing here drew on peripheral blood, taken on day 0 of AZD1222 vaccination. These receptors were taken from an adult in good health. Both conserved end residues are trimmed from each CDR3. A D gene is named only where the DNA matches it firmly.

D	V	J	CDR3
-	TRBV29-1	TRBJ1-2	SVEEGVYGYT
-	TRBV7-6	TRBJ1-3	ASSLALMGTGNTIY
-	TRBV6-1	TRBJ1-2	ASSEAGGYGYT
TRBD2	TRBV5-4	TRBJ2-2	ASSSGLAGDTGELF
-	TRBV21-1	TRBJ2-1	ARPAGNNEQF
-	TRBV7-9	TRBJ2-2	ASSFLPTGTGELF
-	TRBV10-3	TRBJ2-7	AISDSGTAAYEQY
-	TRBV25-1	TRBJ1-5	ASSELSDDQPQH
-	TRBV14	TRBJ1-6	ASSQQHRPNSPLH
-	TRBV28	TRBJ1-1	ASSRTRDGAF
TRBD1	TRBV10-2	TRBJ1-1	ASSEQGANTEAF
TRBD1	TRBV29-1	TRBJ2-3	SVDGTGGSDTQY
TRBD1	TRBV27	TRBJ1-3	ASSPTTGLHSGNTIY
TRBD2	TRBV27	TRBJ2-7	ASSLTRLAGDHEQY
-	TRBV29-1	TRBJ1-5	SVRDNGQPQH
-	TRBV19	TRBJ2-7	ASSPGTGSYEQY
-	TRBV3-1/TRBV3-2	TRBJ1-1	ASSRGRTEAF
TRBD1	TRBV5-1	TRBJ1-1	ASSSQGARTEAF
-	TRBV19	TRBJ2-3	ASNEGHSVGGTQY
-	TRBV5-4	TRBJ1-4	ASSLGQGLNEKLF
-	TRBV19	TRBJ1-1	ASSMGRTREAF
TRBD2	TRBV3-1/TRBV3-2	TRBJ2-1	ASSPTLSGGRSGNEQF
TRBD2	TRBV7-2	TRBJ2-1	ASSLALPGLEQF
TRBD1	TRBV4-2	TRBJ1-4	ASSRPGQGAEKLF
-	TRBV9	TRBJ2-7	ASSVGPLTYEQY
-	TRBV19	TRBJ1-1	ASRSSMNTEAF
TRBD2	TRBV9	TRBJ2-2	ASSPSGGALTGELF
TRBD1	TRBV6-5	TRBJ1-5	ASSQDRVGNQPQH
TRBD1	TRBV30	TRBJ1-1	AWRETGEAF
TRBD2	TRBV7-6	TRBJ2-5	ASSLREGASGGTKETQY
-	TRBV5-1	TRBJ2-3	ASSLGAPDTQY
-	TRBV27	TRBJ1-1	ASSSKWNTEAF
-	TRBV5-1	TRBJ2-3	ASSLGSGGRSTDTQY
-	TRBV18	TRBJ2-2	ASSSSTGELF
-	TRBV5-4	TRBJ1-2	ASSHARSSYGYT